This TCR beta chain was captured in a study of control samples from healthy donors and cancer patients. Libraries were prepared by immunoSEQ multiplex PCR; TCRdb keeps only in-frame clonotypes and omits some of them. The sample consists of some 190,000 clones, roughly nine tenths of them appearing once. The receptor's source is a man aged 25 to 45 in good health. The sequenced sample was blood.

CDR3: CAWSVKEFRALDSPLHF. The CDR3 nucleotides are TGTGCCTGGAGTGTTAAGGAATTCCGGGCCCTCGATTCACCCCTCCACTTT. V and J are TRBV30 and TRBJ1-6; D unclear. Trimming took off 0 bases at V and 8 bases at J, with 20 bases between the two ends. The CDR3 covers 17 residues. The germline gives CDR1 GTSNPN, CDR2 SVGIG (reference sequence).